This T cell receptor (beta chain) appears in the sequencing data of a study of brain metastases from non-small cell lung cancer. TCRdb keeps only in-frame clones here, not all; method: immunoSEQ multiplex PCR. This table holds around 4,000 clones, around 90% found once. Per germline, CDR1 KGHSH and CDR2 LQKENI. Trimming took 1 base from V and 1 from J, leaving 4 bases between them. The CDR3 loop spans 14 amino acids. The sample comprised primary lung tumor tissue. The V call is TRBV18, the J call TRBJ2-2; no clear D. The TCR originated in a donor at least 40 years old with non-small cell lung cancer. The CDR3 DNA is TGTGCCAGCTCACCACTAGAGAACACCGGGGAGCTGTTTTTT. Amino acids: CASSPLENTGELFF.